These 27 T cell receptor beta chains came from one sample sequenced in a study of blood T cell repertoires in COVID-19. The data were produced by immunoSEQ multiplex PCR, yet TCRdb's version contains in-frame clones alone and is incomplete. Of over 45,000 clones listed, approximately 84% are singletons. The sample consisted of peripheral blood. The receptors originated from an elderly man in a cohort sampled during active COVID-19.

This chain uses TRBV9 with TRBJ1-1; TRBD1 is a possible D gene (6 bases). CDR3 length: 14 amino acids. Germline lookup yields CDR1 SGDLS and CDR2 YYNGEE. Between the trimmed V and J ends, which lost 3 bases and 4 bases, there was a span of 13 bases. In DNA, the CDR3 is TGTGCCAGCAGCGCGACAGGCTTGGTCACTGAAGCTTTCTTT. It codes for CASSATGLVTEAFF.

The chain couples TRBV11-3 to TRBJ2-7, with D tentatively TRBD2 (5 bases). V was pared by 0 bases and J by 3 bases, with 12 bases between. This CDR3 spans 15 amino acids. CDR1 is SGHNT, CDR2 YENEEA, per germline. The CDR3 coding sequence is TGTGCCAGCAGCTTAGATCGGGGTACCGACTACGAGCAGTACTTC. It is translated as CASSLDRGTDYEQYF.

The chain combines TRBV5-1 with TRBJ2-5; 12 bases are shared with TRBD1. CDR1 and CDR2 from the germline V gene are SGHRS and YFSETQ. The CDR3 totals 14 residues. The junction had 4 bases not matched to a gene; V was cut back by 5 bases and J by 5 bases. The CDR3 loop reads CASRGTGGVETQYF. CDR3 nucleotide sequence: TGCGCCAGCAGGGGGACAGGGGGCGTGGAGACCCAGTACTTC.

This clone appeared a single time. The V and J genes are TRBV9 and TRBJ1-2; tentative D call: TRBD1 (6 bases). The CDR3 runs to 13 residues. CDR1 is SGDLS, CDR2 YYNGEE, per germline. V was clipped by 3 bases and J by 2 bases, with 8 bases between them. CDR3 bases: TGTGCCAGCAGCGCAACAGGGAACTATGGCTACACCTTC. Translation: CASSATGNYGYTF. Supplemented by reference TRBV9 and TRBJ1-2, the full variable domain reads DSGVTQTPKHLITATGQRVTLRCSPRSGDLSVYWYQQSLDQGLQFLIQYYNGEERAKGNILERFSAQQFPDLHSELNLSSLELGDSALYFCASSATGNYGYTFGSGTRLTVV.

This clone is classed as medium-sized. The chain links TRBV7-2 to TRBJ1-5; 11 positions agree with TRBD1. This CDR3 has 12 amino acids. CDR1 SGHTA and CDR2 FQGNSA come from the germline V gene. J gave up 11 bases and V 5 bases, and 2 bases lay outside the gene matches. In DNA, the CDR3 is TGTGCCAGCAGCGCGGGACAGGGGGCCCAGCATTTT. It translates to CASSAGQGAQHF.

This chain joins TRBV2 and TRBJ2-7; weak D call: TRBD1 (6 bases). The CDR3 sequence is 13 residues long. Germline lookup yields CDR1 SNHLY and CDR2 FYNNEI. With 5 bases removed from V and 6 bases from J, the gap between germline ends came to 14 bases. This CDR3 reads CASSIIKGGEQYF. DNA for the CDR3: TGTGCCAGCAGTATCATTAAAGGGGGCGAGCAGTACTTC. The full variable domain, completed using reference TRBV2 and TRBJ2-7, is EPEVTQTPSHQVTQMGQEVILRCVPISNHLYFYWYRQILGQKVEFLVSFYNNEISEKSEIFDDQFSVERPDGSNFTLKIRSTKLEDSAMYFCASSIIKGGEQYFGPGTRLTVT.

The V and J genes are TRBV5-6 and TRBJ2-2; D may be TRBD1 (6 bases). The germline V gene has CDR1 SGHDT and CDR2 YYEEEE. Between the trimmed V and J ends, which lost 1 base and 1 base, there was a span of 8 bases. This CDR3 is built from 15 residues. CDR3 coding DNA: TGTGCCAGCAGCTTGAACAGGGAGAACACCGGGGAGCTGTTTTTT. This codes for CASSLNRENTGELFF.

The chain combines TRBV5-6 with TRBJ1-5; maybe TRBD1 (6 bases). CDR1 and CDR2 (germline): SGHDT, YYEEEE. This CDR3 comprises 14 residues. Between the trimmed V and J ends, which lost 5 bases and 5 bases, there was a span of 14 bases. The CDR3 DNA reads TGTGCCAGCAGTTCCAGACAGGATTATCAGCCCCAGCATTTT. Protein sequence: CASSSRQDYQPQHF.

For the CDR3, the DNA is TGTGCCAGCAGTGAATTCGGGGGAGGCACTGAAGCTTTCTTT. It encodes CASSEFGGGTEAFF. V is TRBV25-1 and J is TRBJ1-1; a possible D gene is TRBD1 (5 bases). The CDR3 loop spans 14 amino acids. Germline assignment: CDR1 MGHDK and CDR2 SYGVNS. The V end lost 1 base, the J end lost 4 bases, and 10 bases lay between the germline ends.

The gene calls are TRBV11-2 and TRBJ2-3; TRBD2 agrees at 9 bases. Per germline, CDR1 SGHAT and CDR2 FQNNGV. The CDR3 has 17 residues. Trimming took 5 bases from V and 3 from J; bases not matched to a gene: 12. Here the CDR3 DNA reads TGTGCCAGCAGCAGTCGAGTAGCGGGAGCTGGGACAGATACGCAGTATTTT. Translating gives CASSSRVAGAGTDTQYF.

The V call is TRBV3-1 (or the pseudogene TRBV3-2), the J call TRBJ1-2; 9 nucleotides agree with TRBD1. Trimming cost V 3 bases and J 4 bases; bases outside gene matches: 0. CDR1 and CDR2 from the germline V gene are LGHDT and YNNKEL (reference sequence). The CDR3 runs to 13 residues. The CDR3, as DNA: TGTGCCAGCAGCCAGGGACAGGGCTATGGCTACACCTTC. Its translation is CASSQGQGYGYTF.

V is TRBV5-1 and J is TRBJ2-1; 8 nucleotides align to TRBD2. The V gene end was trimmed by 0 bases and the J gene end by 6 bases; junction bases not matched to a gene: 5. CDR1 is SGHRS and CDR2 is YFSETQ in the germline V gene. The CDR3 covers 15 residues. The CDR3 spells CASSLDTSGINEQFF. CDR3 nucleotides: TGCGCCAGCAGCTTGGATACTAGCGGCATCAATGAGCAGTTCTTC.

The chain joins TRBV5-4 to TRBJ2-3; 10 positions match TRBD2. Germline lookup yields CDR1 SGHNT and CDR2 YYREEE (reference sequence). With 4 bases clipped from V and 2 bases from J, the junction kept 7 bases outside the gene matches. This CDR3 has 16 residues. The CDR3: CASSGPAGGPTDTQYF. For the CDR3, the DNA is TGTGCCAGCAGCGGACCAGCGGGAGGGCCCACAGATACGCAGTATTTT.

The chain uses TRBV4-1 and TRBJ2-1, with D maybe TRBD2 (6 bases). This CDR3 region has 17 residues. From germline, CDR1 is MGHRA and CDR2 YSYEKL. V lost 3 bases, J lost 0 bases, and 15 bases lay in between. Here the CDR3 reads CASSHTGLRSSYNEQFF. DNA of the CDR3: TGCGCCAGCAGCCATACGGGACTCCGAAGCTCCTACAATGAGCAGTTCTTC.

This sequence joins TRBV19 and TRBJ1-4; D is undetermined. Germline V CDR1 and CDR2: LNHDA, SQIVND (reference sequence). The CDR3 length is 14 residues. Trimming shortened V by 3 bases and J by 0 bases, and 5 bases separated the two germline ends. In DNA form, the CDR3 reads TGTGCCAGTAGTATTTATACAACTAATGAAAAACTGTTTTTT. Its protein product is CASSIYTTNEKLFF. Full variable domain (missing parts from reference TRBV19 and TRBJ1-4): DGGITQSPKYLFRKEGQNVTLSCEQNLNHDAMYWYRQDPGQGLRLIYYSQIVNDFQKGDIAEGYSVSREKKESFPLTVTSAQKNPTAFYLCASSIYTTNEKLFFGSGTQLSVL.

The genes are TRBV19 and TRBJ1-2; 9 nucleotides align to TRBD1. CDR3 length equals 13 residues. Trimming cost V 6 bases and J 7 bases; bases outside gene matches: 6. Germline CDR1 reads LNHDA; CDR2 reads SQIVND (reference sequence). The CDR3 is CASSPDRGGGYTF. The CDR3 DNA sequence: TGTGCCAGTAGCCCCGACAGGGGGGGTGGCTACACCTTC.

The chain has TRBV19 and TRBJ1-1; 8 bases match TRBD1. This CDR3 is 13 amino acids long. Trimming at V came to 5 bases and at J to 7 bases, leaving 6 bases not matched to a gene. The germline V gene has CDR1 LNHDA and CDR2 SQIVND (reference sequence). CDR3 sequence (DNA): TGTGCCAGTAGTCCCCGGACAGGGCGTGAAGCTTTCTTT. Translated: CASSPRTGREAFF.

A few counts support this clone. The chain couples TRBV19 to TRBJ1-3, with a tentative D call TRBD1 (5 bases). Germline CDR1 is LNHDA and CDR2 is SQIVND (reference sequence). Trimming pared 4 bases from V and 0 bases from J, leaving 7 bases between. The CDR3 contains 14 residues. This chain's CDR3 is CASSSGGSGNTIYF. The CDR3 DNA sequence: TGTGCCAGTAGTAGCGGGGGCTCTGGAAACACCATATATTTT.

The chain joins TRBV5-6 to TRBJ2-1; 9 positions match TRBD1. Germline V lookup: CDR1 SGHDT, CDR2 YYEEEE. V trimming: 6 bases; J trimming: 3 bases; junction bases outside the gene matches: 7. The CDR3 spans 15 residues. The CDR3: CASTSGQGSYNEQFF. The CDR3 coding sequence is TGTGCCAGCACCTCGGGACAGGGAAGCTACAATGAGCAGTTCTTC.

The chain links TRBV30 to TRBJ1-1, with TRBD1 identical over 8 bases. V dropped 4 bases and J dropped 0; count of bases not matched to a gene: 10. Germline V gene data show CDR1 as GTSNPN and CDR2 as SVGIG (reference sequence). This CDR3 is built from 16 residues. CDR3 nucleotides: TGTGCCTGGATGGGTAAGGGACAGGTGATGAACACTGAAGCTTTCTTT. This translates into CAWMGKGQVMNTEAFF.

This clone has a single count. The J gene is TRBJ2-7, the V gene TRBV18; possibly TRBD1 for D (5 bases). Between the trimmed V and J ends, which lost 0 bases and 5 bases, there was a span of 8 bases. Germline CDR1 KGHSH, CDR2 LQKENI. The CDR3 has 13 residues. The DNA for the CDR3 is TGTGCCAGCTCACCACCGGTGGACAACGAGCAGTACTTC. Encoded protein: CASSPPVDNEQYF.

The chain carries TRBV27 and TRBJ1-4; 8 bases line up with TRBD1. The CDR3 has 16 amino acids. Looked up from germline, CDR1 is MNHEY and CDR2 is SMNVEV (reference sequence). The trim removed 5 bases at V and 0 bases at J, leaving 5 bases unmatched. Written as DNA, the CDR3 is TGTGCCAGCAGTCGGACAGGGAACCCAACTAATGAAAAACTGTTTTTT. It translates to CASSRTGNPTNEKLFF.

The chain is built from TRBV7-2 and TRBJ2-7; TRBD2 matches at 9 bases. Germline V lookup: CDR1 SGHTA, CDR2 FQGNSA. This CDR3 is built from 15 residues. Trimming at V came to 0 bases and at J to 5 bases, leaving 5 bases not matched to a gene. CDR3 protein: CASSLAREGKNEQYF. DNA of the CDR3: TGTGCCAGCAGCTTAGCGCGGGAGGGGAAGAACGAGCAGTACTTC.

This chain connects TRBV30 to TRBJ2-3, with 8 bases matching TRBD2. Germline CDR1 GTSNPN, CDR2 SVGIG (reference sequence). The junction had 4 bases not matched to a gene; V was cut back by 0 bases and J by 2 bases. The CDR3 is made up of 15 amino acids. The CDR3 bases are TGTGCCTGGAGTGTACGCGGGGGGCACACAGATACGCAGTATTTT. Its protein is CAWSVRGGHTDTQYF.

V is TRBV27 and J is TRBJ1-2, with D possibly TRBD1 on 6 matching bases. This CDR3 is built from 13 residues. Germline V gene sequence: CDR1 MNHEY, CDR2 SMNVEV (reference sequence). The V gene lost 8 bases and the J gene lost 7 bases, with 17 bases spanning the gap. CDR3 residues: CASQAGGQGGYTF. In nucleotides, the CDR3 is TGTGCCAGCCAGGCGGGGGGGCAGGGTGGCTACACCTTC.

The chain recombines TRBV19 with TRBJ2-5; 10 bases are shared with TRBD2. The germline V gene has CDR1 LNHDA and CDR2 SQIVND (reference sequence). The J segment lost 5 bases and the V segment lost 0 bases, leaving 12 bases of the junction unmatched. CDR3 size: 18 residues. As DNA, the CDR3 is TGTGCCAGTAGTATAGATCTCCTAGCGGGAGATGTTTTGGAGACCCAGTACTTC. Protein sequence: CASSIDLLAGDVLETQYF.

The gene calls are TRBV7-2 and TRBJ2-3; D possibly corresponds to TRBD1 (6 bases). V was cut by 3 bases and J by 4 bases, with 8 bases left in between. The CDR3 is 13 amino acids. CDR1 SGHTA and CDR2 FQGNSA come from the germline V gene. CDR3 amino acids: CASSFWGPDTQYF. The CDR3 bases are TGTGCCAGCAGCTTCTGGGGGCCAGATACGCAGTATTTT.